This T cell receptor beta chain was retrieved from a study of shared clonotypes between healthy human individuals. Looked up from germline, CDR1 is LNHNV and CDR2 is YYDKDF (reference sequence). CDR3 size: 13 residues. V was clipped by 3 bases and J by 6 bases, with 9 bases between them. Sequencing was performed with immunoSEQ multiplex PCR; in TCRdb, only in-frame clones are kept and a portion is missing. The sample holds some 2,500,000 clones; 93% are singletons and the top ten take roughly 0.36%. Sequenced input: naive CD4+ T cells from PBMCs. Subset meaning: CD45RA+ positively selected. The chain joins TRBV15 to TRBJ2-1, with unresolved D. The TCR sequence derives from a man younger than 30 in good health. Some clones in this sample may be carry-over from other donors' samples. The CDR3 reads CATSSEFGNEQFF. The CDR3 DNA reads as TGTGCCACCAGCAGTGAGTTTGGCAATGAGCAGTTCTTC.